Below, 27 T cell receptor beta chains from the same sample are listed, as sequenced in a study of cytomegalovirus exposure and HLA in healthy donors. 13 Jbeta primers and 60 Vbeta primers were used for the PCR. Measured with immunoSEQ multiplex PCR; TCRdb has only the in-frame clones, and not every one. The top ten clones hold about 1.6% of a sample with roughly 170,000 clones, roughly four fifths of them seen once. What was sequenced was PBMCs. The receptor set was obtained from a man aged 50 to 59 in good health and CMV-seronegative.

The J gene is TRBJ2-3, the V gene TRBV7-2, with a possible D match to TRBD2 (5 bases). Germline-derived CDR1 and CDR2 are SGHTA and FQGNSA. The CDR3 runs 15 residues. Trimming cost V 6 bases and J 9 bases, with 22 bases left between them. CDR3: CASSGPPSYERTQYF. CDR3 nucleotides: TGTGCCAGCAGTGGACCTCCTAGCTACGAGCGCACGCAGTATTTT.

The chain recombines TRBV2 with TRBJ2-5; D is undetermined. Trimming cost V 6 bases and J 2 bases, with 10 bases left between them. The CDR3 spans 13 residues. From germline, CDR1 is SNHLY and CDR2 FYNNEI. As DNA, the CDR3 is TGTGCCAGCAGGCCGCAGGCACAAGAGACCCAGTACTTC. It yields the protein CASRPQAQETQYF.

About this clone: Sequence at one end of the junction differs from germline and may be a read error. The chain recombines TRBV9 with TRBJ1-2; 12 nucleotides match TRBD1. The CDR3 consists of 16 residues. Germline V CDR1 and CDR2: SGDLS, YYNGEE. The DNA for the CDR3 is TGTGCCAGCAGCAAGGGACAGGGGGCTATTGGAGAGCGGGGTTCGTTC. The encoded protein is CASSKGQGAIGERGSF.

The J gene is TRBJ2-7, the V gene TRBV7-2, with a tentative D call TRBD2 (6 bases). The V gene lost 5 bases and the J gene lost 3 bases, with 20 bases spanning the gap. CDR1 and CDR2 (germline): SGHTA, FQGNSA. The CDR3 length is 16 residues. Here the CDR3 DNA reads TGTGCCAGCAGCCCAGAAGGCGCCCTGGACTACTACGAGCAGTACTTC. Translated, it gives CASSPEGALDYYEQYF. Based on the CDR3 plus reference TRBV7-2 and TRBJ2-7, the full variable domain is GAGVSQSPSNKVTEKGKDVELRCDPISGHTALYWYRQSLGQGLEFLIYFQGNSAPDKSGLPSDRFSAERTGGSVSTLTIQRTQQEDSAVYLCASSPEGALDYYEQYFGPGTRLTVT.

The chain couples TRBV28 to TRBJ1-2; D perhaps matches TRBD1 (6 bases). V lost 6 bases to trimming and J lost 4 bases, with 15 bases between them. The length of the CDR3 is 14 residues. CDR1 and CDR2 (germline): MDHEN, SYDVKM. For the CDR3, the DNA is TGTGCCAGCAGCGCCTCAGGGGTAAGCTATGGCTACACCTTC. This encodes CASSASGVSYGYTF.

The V call is TRBV5-1, the J call TRBJ2-1; 11 bases match TRBD1. Trimming cost V 4 bases and J 7 bases; bases outside gene matches: 7. The CDR3 has 15 residues. From germline, CDR1 is SGHRS and CDR2 YFSETQ. CDR3 in DNA: TGCGCCAGCAGCCCTGGACAGGGGGCGTTGAATGAGCAGTTCTTC. Its translation is CASSPGQGALNEQFF.

The chain employs TRBV11-2 and TRBJ2-7; 7 nucleotides agree with TRBD1. V shed 2 bases, J shed 5 bases, and the junction held 6 bases outside the gene matches. The CDR3 has 14 amino acids. The germline CDR1 and CDR2 sequences are SGHAT and FQNNGV. Here the CDR3 DNA reads TGTGCCAGCAGCTTATCCTCGGACAGGCACGAGCAGTACTTC. It translates to CASSLSSDRHEQYF.

The rearrangement links TRBV30 to TRBJ2-7; TRBD2 matches at 7 bases. This CDR3 is built from 13 residues. The trim removed 1 base at V and 3 bases at J, leaving 3 bases unmatched. From germline, CDR1 is GTSNPN and CDR2 SVGIG (reference sequence). DNA for the CDR3: TGTGCCTGGAGTGGAGGCGGGGGCTACGAGCAGTACTTC. This translates into CAWSGGGGYEQYF.

The chain uses TRBV11-3 and TRBJ2-1; 12 nucleotides line up with TRBD2. After removal of 5 bases from V and 6 bases from J, the junction contained 5 bases not matched to a gene. Germline loops: CDR1 SGHNT, CDR2 YENEEA. This CDR3 spans 15 amino acids. The CDR3 is CASSRGTSGLNEQFF. The CDR3, as DNA: TGTGCCAGCAGCCGCGGGACTAGCGGGCTCAATGAGCAGTTCTTC.

This clone was seen only once. V gene TRBV7-2 combines with J gene TRBJ1-4; 9 bases are shared with TRBD1. Trimming took 4 bases from V and 0 from J; bases not matched to a gene: 9. The CDR3 contains 18 residues. Per the germline V gene, CDR1 is SGHTA and CDR2 is FQGNSA. The CDR3, as DNA: TGTGCCAGCAGCTGGGGGACAGGGAAAATTGCAACTAATGAAAAACTGTTTTTT. Protein: CASSWGTGKIATNEKLFF.

The rearrangement links TRBV18 to TRBJ2-2; TRBD2 matches at 14 bases. The V gene's germline CDR1 is KGHSH and CDR2 LQKENI. V lost 1 base and J lost 0; bases outside the gene matches: 1. The CDR3 length is 18 residues. CDR3 amino acids: CASSPRTSGRSNTGELFF. CDR3 DNA sequence: TGTGCCAGCTCACCACGGACTAGCGGGAGGTCGAACACCGGGGAGCTGTTTTTT.

This clone was detected once. The genes are TRBV19 and TRBJ1-1; 9 bases line up with TRBD1. The J segment lost 10 bases and the V segment lost 5 bases, leaving 14 bases of the junction unmatched. Germline CDR1 and CDR2: LNHDA and SQIVND (reference sequence). The CDR3 runs 15 residues. The CDR3 sequence is CASSLQQGAAVRAFF. The CDR3 bases are TGTGCCAGTAGTCTCCAACAGGGGGCAGCGGTTCGAGCTTTCTTT.

The gene calls are TRBV9 and TRBJ2-7; 9 positions match TRBD2. This CDR3 contains 14 residues. Germline V gene lookup returns CDR1 SGDLS and CDR2 YYNGEE. V lost 4 bases, J lost 6 bases, and 8 bases stayed unmatched. The CDR3 is CASSPPGLALEQYF. DNA of the CDR3: TGTGCCAGCAGCCCTCCGGGACTAGCTCTCGAGCAGTACTTC. The variable domain in full, completed from reference TRBV9 and TRBJ2-7, reads DSGVTQTPKHLITATGQRVTLRCSPRSGDLSVYWYQQSLDQGLQFLIQYYNGEERAKGNILERFSAQQFPDLHSELNLSSLELGDSALYFCASSPPGLALEQYFGPGTRLTVT.

V gene TRBV5-5 combines with J gene TRBJ2-3; 8 bases fit TRBD2. The V segment lost 4 bases and the J segment 3 bases; nucleotides outside the gene matches: 10. This CDR3 contains 16 residues. Per the germline V gene, CDR1 is SGHKS and CDR2 is YYEKEE (reference sequence). The CDR3 loop is CASSPLGGVRTDTQYF. The CDR3 coding sequence is TGTGCCAGCAGCCCCCTCGGGGGGGTCCGGACAGATACGCAGTATTTT.

This rearrangement joins TRBV18 to TRBJ2-7; maybe TRBD2 (5 bases). The CDR3 is 13 residues long. V was trimmed by 6 bases and J by 3 bases, leaving 12 bases between them. Germline lookup yields CDR1 KGHSH and CDR2 LQKENI. DNA of the CDR3: TGTGCCAGCTCGTTGGACTCTTACTACGAGCAGTACTTC. It translates to CASSLDSYYEQYF.

This chain connects TRBV7-9 to TRBJ2-2; D ambiguous. There are 13 residues in the CDR3. The V end was cut by 1 base, the J end by 6 bases, with 6 bases between. Per the germline V gene, CDR1 is SEHNR and CDR2 is FQNEAQ (reference sequence). The CDR3 coding sequence is TGTGCCAGCAGCTTAGAACTTTCCGGGGAGCTGTTTTTT. Translation gives CASSLELSGELFF.

The gene calls are TRBV4-3 and TRBJ2-4, with no clear D. V lost 0 bases, J lost 5 bases, and 11 bases lay in between. The CDR3 spans 15 residues. Per the germline V gene, CDR1 is LGHNA and CDR2 is YSLEER. The CDR3 bases are TGCGCCAGCAGCCAAGAGGGTCGAGAGGAAAACATTCAGTACTTC. Translating it yields CASSQEGREENIQYF.

On this clone: One end of the junction fails to match germline, which may point to a read error. V is TRBV29-1 and J is TRBJ2-4, with 8 bases lining up with TRBD2. Germline-derived CDR1 and CDR2 are SQVTM and ANQGSEA. The CDR3 spans 17 residues. The CDR3: CSVERLLAGPAQNIQYF. The CDR3 nucleotides read TGCAGCGTTGAGCGTTTGCTAGCGGGTCCAGCCCAAAACATTCAGTACTTC.

For this clone: No conserved phenylalanine or tryptophan ends this CDR3, so it is likely a read error. This chain links TRBV2 with TRBJ1-5, with TRBD1 matching over 9 bases. The V gene's germline CDR1 is SNHLY and CDR2 FYNNEI. The trim removed 6 bases at V and 7 bases at J, leaving 4 bases unmatched. CDR3 length: 13 amino acids. The CDR3 nucleotides are TGTGCCAGCAGAGGACAGGGGAGGCAGCCCCAGCATCTT. This gives the protein CASRGQGRQPQHL.

The gene calls are TRBV5-1 and TRBJ1-6; 9 bases are a match to TRBD1. The CDR3 has 15 amino acids. Germline-derived CDR1 and CDR2 are SGHRS and YFSETQ. V lost 4 bases, J lost 6 bases, and 5 bases stayed unmatched. The CDR3 is CASSGGQGGNSPLHF. For the CDR3, the DNA is TGCGCCAGCAGCGGGGGACAGGGAGGTAATTCACCCCTCCACTTT.

This chain joins TRBV5-1 and TRBJ2-2, with 8 nucleotides matching TRBD2. With 0 bases clipped from V and 8 bases from J, the junction kept 9 bases outside the gene matches. Germline V gene data show CDR1 as SGHRS and CDR2 as YFSETQ. This CDR3 has 16 amino acids. The CDR3 reads CASSLARLATIGELFF. For the CDR3, the DNA is TGCGCCAGCAGCTTGGCAAGACTAGCGACCATAGGGGAGCTGTTTTTT.

The chain employs TRBV19 and TRBJ1-2; TRBD1 is a possible D gene (6 bases). V gave up 5 bases and J gave up 8 bases, with 18 bases separating them. The germline V gene encodes CDR1 LNHDA and CDR2 SQIVND (reference sequence). The CDR3 totals 14 residues. The CDR3: CASSAPQGLRGYTF. In nucleotides, the CDR3 is TGTGCCAGTAGTGCCCCACAGGGATTACGGGGCTACACCTTC.

This clone was observed a handful of times. This chain connects TRBV7-3 to TRBJ1-1, with 9 bases aligning to TRBD1. The germline V gene has CDR1 SGHTA and CDR2 FQGTGA. This CDR3 comprises 16 residues. V gave up 4 bases and J gave up 5 bases; unmatched junction bases: 11. In DNA form, the CDR3 reads TGTGCCAGCAGCTCAGGGCCCGGACAGGGGCGTACTGAAGCTTTCTTT. Translated: CASSSGPGQGRTEAFF. Combining the CDR3 with reference TRBV7-3 and TRBJ1-1 gives the whole variable domain GAGVSQTPSNKVTEKGKYVELRCDPISGHTALYWYRQSLGQGPEFLIYFQGTGAADDSGLPNDRFFAVRPEGSVSTLKIQRTERGDSAVYLCASSSGPGQGRTEAFFGQGTRLTVV.

This sequence joins TRBV18 and TRBJ2-1; the match to TRBD1 covers 7 bases. With V trimmed by 1 base and J by 6 bases, 9 bases remained unmatched. Germline V lookup: CDR1 KGHSH, CDR2 LQKENI. The CDR3 sequence is 16 residues long. CDR3 protein: CASSPQGTDLINEQFF. The CDR3 bases are TGTGCCAGCTCACCACAGGGGACAGATTTAATCAATGAGCAGTTCTTC.

The J gene is TRBJ1-2, the V gene TRBV6-5; maybe TRBD1 (5 bases). This CDR3 is 16 amino acids long. Trimming removed 0 bases at V and 5 bases at J, with 16 bases between. Germline-derived CDR1 and CDR2 are MNHEY and SVGAGI. CDR3: CASSYSISGAGYGYTF. CDR3 nucleotide sequence: TGTGCCAGCAGTTACTCGATAAGCGGGGCCGGGTATGGCTACACCTTC.

This clone occurred once. The chain uses TRBV7-2 and TRBJ2-7; 16 bases fit TRBD2. Losses at the gene ends were 0 bases for V and 1 base for J; bases not matched to a gene: 3. CDR3 length equals 18 residues. Germline CDR1 is SGHTA and CDR2 is FQGNSA. This CDR3 is CASSLALGLAGGSYEQYF. Written as DNA, the CDR3 is TGTGCCAGCAGCTTAGCGCTGGGACTAGCGGGGGGGTCCTACGAGCAGTACTTC.

The V and J genes are TRBV13 and TRBJ2-5, with a possible D match to TRBD1 (6 bases). The J call may not be correct, given that the DNA end is closer to TRBJ2-7. Germline assignment: CDR1 PRHDT and CDR2 FYEKMQ (reference sequence). The CDR3 is 14 residues long. The CDR3 DNA reads as TGTGCCAGCAGCTACGGACAGAGAAACTACGAGCAGTACTTC. It specifies CASSYGQRNYEQYF.